What follows are 10 T cell receptor beta chains derived from one specimen sequenced in a study of beta chain features in type 1 diabetes. These receptors have no known antigen. Study observations and caveats: The study found moderately but significantly shorter TCRB CDR3s in all four CD4+ subsets of Type 1 diabetes patients.

The isolated RNA, all of it, was reverse transcribed, so expressed TCRB transcripts were what got sequenced. Sequencing was performed with immunoSEQ multiplex PCR; in TCRdb, only in-frame clones are kept and a portion is missing. The data hold about 710,000 clones, with 11% to 15% observed a single time. The specimen was naive CD4+ T cells from blood. Source of these receptors: a young man with type 1 diabetes.

The rearrangement uses TRBV29-1 and TRBJ2-3; a possible D gene is TRBD2 (5 bases). The germline CDR1 and CDR2 sequences are SQVTM and ANQGSEA. CDR3 size: 14 residues. V was shortened by 0 bases and J by 5 bases, with 12 bases between the two germline ends. Written as DNA, the CDR3 is TGCAGCGTTGAAGATTCGGGGTTGAGAGATACGCAGTATTTT. It translates to CSVEDSGLRDTQYF.

The genes are TRBV29-1 and TRBJ2-5; possible D gene TRBD2, 6 bases. The CDR3 contains 11 residues. From germline, CDR1 is SQVTM and CDR2 ANQGSEA. The ends were cut back, 8 bases at V and 2 bases at J, with 9 bases in the middle. The CDR3: CSFGGQETQYF. The CDR3 DNA is TGCAGCTTTGGGGGGCAAGAGACCCAGTACTTC. Together with reference TRBV29-1 and TRBJ2-5, the CDR3 gives the full variable domain: SAVISQKPSRDICQRGTSLTIQCQVDSQVTMMFWYRQQPGQSLTLIATANQGSEATYESGFVIDKFPISRPNLTFSTLTVSNMSPEDSSIYLCSFGGQETQYFGPGTRLLVL.

This clone was counted only a few times. The rearrangement uses TRBV7-3 and TRBJ2-6; 9 positions match TRBD1. V shed 8 bases, J shed 0 bases, and the junction held 5 bases outside the gene matches. Germline loops: CDR1 SGHTA, CDR2 FQGTGA. This CDR3 is 16 amino acids long. CDR3 residues: CASSGTGFSGANVLTF. In DNA form, the CDR3 reads TGTGCCAGCTCCGGGACAGGGTTCTCTGGGGCCAACGTCCTGACTTTC.

V usage is TRBV27 and J usage is TRBJ1-2, with 9 bases matching TRBD1. The length of the CDR3 is 15 residues. Per germline, CDR1 MNHEY and CDR2 SMNVEV (reference sequence). The junction had 15 bases not matched to a gene; V was cut back by 5 bases and J by 11 bases. The CDR3 loop is CASSRTGEGFKAYTF. As DNA, the CDR3 is TGTGCCAGCAGTCGGACAGGGGAGGGGTTCAAAGCGTACACCTTC.

Notes on this clone: This sample includes further DNA sequences coding for the same CDR3. This chain links TRBV7-2 with TRBJ2-3; no firm D call. The CDR3 has 13 residues. Germline V gene lookup returns CDR1 SGHTA and CDR2 FQGNSA. V lost 0 bases and J 4 bases, leaving 5 bases between the germline ends. The chain's CDR3 is CASSLAGADTQYF. CDR3 nucleotides: TGTGCCAGCAGCTTAGCAGGTGCAGATACGCAGTATTTT. The full variable domain, with the rest looked up from reference TRBV7-2 and TRBJ2-3, is GAGVSQSPSNKVTEKGKDVELRCDPISGHTALYWYRQSLGQGLEFLIYFQGNSAPDKSGLPSDRFSAERTGGSVSTLTIQRTQQEDSAVYLCASSLAGADTQYFGPGTRLTVL.

The chain has TRBV7-3 and TRBJ2-3; TRBD1 or TRBD2 may be the D gene (5 bases each). Germline V gene data show CDR1 as SGHTA and CDR2 as FQGTGA. The CDR3 has 15 amino acids. The ends were cut back, 1 base at V and 4 bases at J, with 12 bases in the middle. CDR3 nucleotides: TGTGCCAGCAGCTTAAACGGGGCGTTAGCAGATACGCAGTATTTT. Translating it yields CASSLNGALADTQYF. Complete variable domain (other parts from reference TRBV7-3 and TRBJ2-3): GAGVSQTPSNKVTEKGKYVELRCDPISGHTALYWYRQSLGQGPEFLIYFQGTGAADDSGLPNDRFFAVRPEGSVSTLKIQRTERGDSAVYLCASSLNGALADTQYFGPGTRLTVL.

V gene TRBV7-9 combines with J gene TRBJ1-1; D may be TRBD1 (5 bases). Germline V gene sequence: CDR1 SEHNR, CDR2 FQNEAQ (reference sequence). V was shortened by 3 bases and J by 3 bases, with 8 bases between the two germline ends. This CDR3 region has 13 residues. This CDR3 is CASSFEGYTEAFF. CDR3 coding DNA: TGTGCCAGCAGCTTTGAGGGGTACACTGAAGCTTTCTTT.

The rearrangement joins TRBV9 to TRBJ1-2; 10 bases line up with TRBD1. CDR3 length: 14 amino acids. The V gene's germline CDR1 is SGDLS and CDR2 YYNGEE. The ends lost 3 bases at V and 3 bases at J; junction bases unmatched: 2. CDR3 region: CASSAGTGDYGYTF. DNA of the CDR3: TGTGCCAGCAGCGCCGGGACAGGGGACTATGGCTACACCTTC.

This clone was seen more than once but under ten times. The rearrangement uses TRBV5-6 and TRBJ1-5; a possible D gene is TRBD1 (5 bases). This CDR3 region has 15 residues. CDR1 and CDR2 (germline): SGHDT, YYEEEE. The V gene lost 0 bases and the J gene lost 2 bases, with 9 bases spanning the gap. This chain's CDR3 is CASSLERRGNQPQHF. The CDR3 DNA reads as TGTGCCAGCAGCTTGGAGCGCAGGGGCAATCAGCCCCAGCATTTT.

This clone has a handful of counts. The rearrangement joins TRBV5-4 to TRBJ2-7, with 12 bases matching TRBD2. Germline-derived CDR1 and CDR2 are SGHNT and YYREEE (reference sequence). CDR3 length: 15 residues. V gave up 4 bases and J gave up 3 bases; unmatched junction bases: 5. The CDR3 here is CASSPRTSGNYEQYF. The CDR3 DNA follows: TGTGCCAGCAGCCCCAGGACTAGCGGGAACTACGAGCAGTACTTC.